The 12 T cell receptor beta chains in this list originate from one sample, sequenced in a study of T cells in localized non-small cell lung cancer. Sequenced by immunoSEQ multiplex PCR; TCRdb stores in-frame clones only, minus some. The data contain about 55,000 clones, approximately 83% of them singletons. The specimen was peripheral blood mononuclear cells, collected before any cancer treatment. These receptors were taken from a man aged 40 to 70 with stage III lung adenocarcinoma.

This clone was seen only a few times. CDR3 sequence: CASSPRTGGAKNIQYF. The DNA for the CDR3 is TGTGCCAGCAGTCCTAGGACAGGGGGGGCCAAAAACATTCAGTACTTC. The chain couples TRBV6-6 to TRBJ2-4; 10 bases agree with TRBD1. Germline V gene lookup returns CDR1 MNHNY and CDR2 SVGAGI (reference sequence). With V trimmed by 5 bases and J by 1 base, 5 bases remained unmatched. This CDR3 is built from 16 residues.

The V gene is TRBV5-4, the J gene TRBJ1-2; maybe TRBD1 (5 bases). V lost 2 bases and J lost 7, with 12 bases in between. This CDR3 region has 13 residues. Germline V lookup: CDR1 SGHNT, CDR2 YYREEE (reference sequence). CDR3 sequence reads: CASSFDRDSGYTF. In DNA form, the CDR3 reads TGTGCCAGCAGCTTCGATCGGGACTCTGGCTACACCTTC.

V and J are TRBV4-3 and TRBJ2-5; D perhaps matches TRBD2 (6 bases). CDR1 is LGHNA, CDR2 YSLEER, per germline. This CDR3 contains 17 residues. Trimming took 4 bases from V and 5 from J, leaving 23 bases between them. CDR3 protein: CASSRGVVRTSGETQYF. For the CDR3, the DNA is TGCGCCAGCAGCCGGGGGGTAGTACGCACCTCGGGGGAGACCCAGTACTTC.

This chain links TRBV4-2 with TRBJ2-3, with D tentatively TRBD1 (5 bases). V shed 5 bases and J shed 4 bases, with 19 bases lying between them. Germline V CDR1 and CDR2: LGHNA, YNFKEQ. This CDR3 has 16 residues. CDR3 sequence (DNA): TGTGCCAGCAGCTATCTGGGCAGGGTGGTAGCAGATACGCAGTATTTT. It translates to CASSYLGRVVADTQYF.

The chain employs TRBV7-2 and TRBJ1-4; possibly TRBD1 for D (5 bases). Germline CDR1 and CDR2: SGHTA and FQGNSA. The V end was cut by 2 bases, the J end by 3 bases, with 16 bases between. The CDR3 is 17 amino acids. In DNA, the CDR3 is TGTGCCAGCAGCTTAAGGGCAGGTGGAGGGGCTAATGAAAAACTGTTTTTT. Its protein is CASSLRAGGGANEKLFF.

This chain joins TRBV7-6 and TRBJ1-2; D ambiguous. The CDR3 totals 12 residues. In germline, CDR1 is SGHVS, CDR2 FNYEAQ. The V and J ends lost 4 bases and 6 bases respectively, with 9 bases between them. CDR3 sequence reads: CASSWVMDGYTF. CDR3 sequence (DNA): TGTGCCAGCAGCTGGGTTATGGATGGCTACACCTTC. Full variable domain (remainder filled in from reference TRBV7-6 and TRBJ1-2): GAGVSQSPRYKVTKRGQDVALRCDPISGHVSLYWYRQALGQGPEFLTYFNYEAQQDKSGLPNDRFSAERPEGSISTLTIQRTEQRDSAMYRCASSWVMDGYTFGSGTRLTVV.

The V and J genes are TRBV27 and TRBJ1-2; the D gene is possibly TRBD1 (6 bases). This CDR3 is 15 amino acids long. With 5 bases removed from V and 3 bases from J, the gap between germline ends came to 16 bases. Per the germline V gene, CDR1 is MNHEY and CDR2 is SMNVEV (reference sequence). The CDR3 bases are TGTGCCAGCAGTCCCCTCACAGGGAACGACTATGGCTACACCTTC. Translation: CASSPLTGNDYGYTF.

The chain couples TRBV5-1 to TRBJ2-3, with a weak D call TRBD1 (5 bases). Trimming took off 0 bases at V and 1 base at J, with 12 bases between the two ends. CDR3 length: 16 amino acids. Germline CDR1 and CDR2: SGHRS and YFSETQ. The CDR3 coding sequence is TGCGCCAGCAGCTTGGAAGGGGATGGGGGCACAGATACGCAGTATTTT. Its translation: CASSLEGDGGTDTQYF.

The V gene is TRBV7-2, the J gene TRBJ1-2; 8 bases agree with TRBD1. Losses at the gene ends were 5 bases for V and 2 bases for J; bases not matched to a gene: 7. This CDR3 is 15 amino acids long. Germline V CDR1 and CDR2: SGHTA, FQGNSA. The CDR3 reads CASSPSGQANYGYTF. For the CDR3, the DNA is TGTGCCAGCAGCCCATCGGGACAGGCGAACTATGGCTACACCTTC.

This clone was observed once. The rearrangement joins TRBV6-1 to TRBJ2-7, with 8 bases that match TRBD2. Germline V gene lookup returns CDR1 MNHNS and CDR2 SASEGT. J was trimmed by 7 bases and V by 7 bases; bases with no gene match: 15. The CDR3 contains 15 residues. As DNA, the CDR3 is TGTGCCAGCACTCGGGGGCGGGAGGCCAAGGGGGAGCAGTACTTC. It is translated as CASTRGREAKGEQYF.

The chain combines TRBV7-9 with TRBJ1-5, with D perhaps matching TRBD1 (5 bases). Germline loops: CDR1 SEHNR, CDR2 FQNEAQ (reference sequence). Trimming stripped 6 bases from V and 4 bases from J, with 13 bases between. The CDR3 runs to 14 residues. The CDR3 nucleotides read TGTGCCAGCAGTCCCGGGACGTTTAATCAGCCCCAGCATTTT. This gives the protein CASSPGTFNQPQHF.

The genes are TRBV29-1 and TRBJ2-2, with 9 bases identical to TRBD2. The CDR3 totals 14 residues. CDR1 and CDR2 from the germline V gene are SQVTM and ANQGSEA. The CDR3 DNA sequence: TGCACCGCTCTTCTAGCGGGAAACACCGGGGAGCTGTTTTTT. Protein product: CTALLAGNTGELFF.